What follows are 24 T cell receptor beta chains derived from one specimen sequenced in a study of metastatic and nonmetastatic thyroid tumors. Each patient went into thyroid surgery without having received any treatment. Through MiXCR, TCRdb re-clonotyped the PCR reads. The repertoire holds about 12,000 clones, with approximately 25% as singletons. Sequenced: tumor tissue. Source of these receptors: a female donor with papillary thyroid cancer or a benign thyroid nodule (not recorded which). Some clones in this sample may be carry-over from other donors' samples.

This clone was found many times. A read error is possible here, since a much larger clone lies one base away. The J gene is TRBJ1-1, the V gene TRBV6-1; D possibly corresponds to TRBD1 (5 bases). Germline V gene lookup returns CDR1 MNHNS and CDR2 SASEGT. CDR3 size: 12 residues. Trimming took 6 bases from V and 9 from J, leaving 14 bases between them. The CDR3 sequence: CASREVRVKAFF. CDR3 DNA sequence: TGTGCCAGCAGAGAGGTCAGGGTCAAAGCTTTCTTT.

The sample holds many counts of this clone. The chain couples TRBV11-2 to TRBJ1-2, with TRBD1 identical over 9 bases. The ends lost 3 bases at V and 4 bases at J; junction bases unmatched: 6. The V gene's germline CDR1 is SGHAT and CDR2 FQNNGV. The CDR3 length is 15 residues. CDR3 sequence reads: CASSFTGGAPYGYTF. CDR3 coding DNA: TGTGCCAGCAGCTTTACAGGGGGCGCTCCCTATGGCTACACCTTC.

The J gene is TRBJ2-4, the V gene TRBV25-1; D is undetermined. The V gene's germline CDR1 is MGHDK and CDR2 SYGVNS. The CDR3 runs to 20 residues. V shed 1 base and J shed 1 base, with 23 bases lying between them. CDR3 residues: CASSEFPGPIAGPAKNIQYF. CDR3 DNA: TGTGCCAGCAGTGAATTCCCCGGGCCTATCGCTGGGCCGGCCAAAAACATTCAGTACTTC.

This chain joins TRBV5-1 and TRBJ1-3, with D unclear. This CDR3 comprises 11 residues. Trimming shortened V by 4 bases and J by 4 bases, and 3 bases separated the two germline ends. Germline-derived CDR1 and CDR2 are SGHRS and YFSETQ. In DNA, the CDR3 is TGCGCCAGCAGCCGGGGAAACACCATATATTTT. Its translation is CASSRGNTIYF.

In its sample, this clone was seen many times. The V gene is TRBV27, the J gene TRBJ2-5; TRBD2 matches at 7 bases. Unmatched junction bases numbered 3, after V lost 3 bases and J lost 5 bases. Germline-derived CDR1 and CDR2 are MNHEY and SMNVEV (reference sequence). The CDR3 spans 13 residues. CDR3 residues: CASSLWGGETQYF. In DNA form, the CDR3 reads TGTGCCAGCAGTTTGTGGGGAGGGGAGACCCAGTACTTC.

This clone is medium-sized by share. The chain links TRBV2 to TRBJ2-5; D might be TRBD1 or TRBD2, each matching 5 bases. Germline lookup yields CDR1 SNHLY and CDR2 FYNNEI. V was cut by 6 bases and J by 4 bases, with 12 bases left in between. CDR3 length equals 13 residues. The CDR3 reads CASRGDSGETQYF. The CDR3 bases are TGTGCCAGCAGGGGGGATTCAGGAGAGACCCAGTACTTC. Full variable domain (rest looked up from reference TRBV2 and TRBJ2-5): EPEVTQTPSHQVTQMGQEVILRCVPISNHLYFYWYRQILGQKVEFLVSFYNNEISEKSEIFDDQFSVERPDGSNFTLKIRSTKLEDSAMYFCASRGDSGETQYFGPGTRLLVL.

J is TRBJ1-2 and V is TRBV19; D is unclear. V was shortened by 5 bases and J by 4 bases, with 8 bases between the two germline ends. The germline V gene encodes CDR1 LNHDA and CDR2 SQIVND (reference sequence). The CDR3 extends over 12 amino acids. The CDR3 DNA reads TGTGCCAGTAGTTCCGGACTCTATGGCTACACCTTC. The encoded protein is CASSSGLYGYTF.

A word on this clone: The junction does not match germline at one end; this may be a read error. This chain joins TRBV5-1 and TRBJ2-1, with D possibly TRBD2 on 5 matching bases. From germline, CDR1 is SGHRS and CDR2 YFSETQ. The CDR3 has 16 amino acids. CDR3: CASSPSGIGLGNEQFF. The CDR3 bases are TGCGCCAGCAGCCCATCGGGAATAGGTTTGGGTAATGAGCAGTTTTTC.

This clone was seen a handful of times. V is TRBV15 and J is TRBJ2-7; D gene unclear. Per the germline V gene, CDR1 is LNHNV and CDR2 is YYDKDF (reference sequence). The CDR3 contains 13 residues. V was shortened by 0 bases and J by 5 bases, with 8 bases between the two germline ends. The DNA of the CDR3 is TGTGCCACCAGCAGAGATTTAAGGAACGAGCAGTACTTC. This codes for CATSRDLRNEQYF.

The CDR3 loop reads CASSSGGRGGEQYF. CDR3 coding DNA: TGTGCCAGCAGTTCAGGGGGCCGGGGAGGCGAGCAGTACTTC. The chain has TRBV27 and TRBJ2-7; the match to TRBD1 covers 8 bases. The CDR3 length is 14 residues. V shed 4 bases and J 6 bases; nucleotides not matched to a gene: 8. Per germline, CDR1 MNHEY and CDR2 SMNVEV (reference sequence).

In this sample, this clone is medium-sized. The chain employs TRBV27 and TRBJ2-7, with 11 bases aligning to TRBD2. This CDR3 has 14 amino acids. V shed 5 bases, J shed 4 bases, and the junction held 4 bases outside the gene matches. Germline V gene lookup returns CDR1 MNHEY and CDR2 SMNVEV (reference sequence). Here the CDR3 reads CASSLTSGSYEQYF. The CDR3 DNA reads TGTGCCAGCAGTCTAACTAGCGGGAGTTACGAGCAGTACTTC.

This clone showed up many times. The CDR3 sequence: CATSRGETYEQYF. In DNA, the CDR3 is TGTGCCACCAGCAGAGGGGAGACTTACGAGCAGTACTTC. This chain connects TRBV15 to TRBJ2-7; D might be TRBD2 (5 bases). This CDR3 comprises 13 residues. The V gene lost 1 base and the J gene lost 4 bases, with 8 bases spanning the gap. Germline V lookup: CDR1 LNHNV, CDR2 YYDKDF (reference sequence).

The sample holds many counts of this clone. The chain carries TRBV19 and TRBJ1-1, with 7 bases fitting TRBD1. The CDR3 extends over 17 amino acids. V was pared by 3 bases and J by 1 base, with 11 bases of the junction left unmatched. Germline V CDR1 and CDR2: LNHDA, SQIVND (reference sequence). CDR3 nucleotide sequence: TGTGCCAGTAGTATGAGGATGACAGGGACCCGGAACACTGAAGCTTTCTTT. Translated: CASSMRMTGTRNTEAFF.

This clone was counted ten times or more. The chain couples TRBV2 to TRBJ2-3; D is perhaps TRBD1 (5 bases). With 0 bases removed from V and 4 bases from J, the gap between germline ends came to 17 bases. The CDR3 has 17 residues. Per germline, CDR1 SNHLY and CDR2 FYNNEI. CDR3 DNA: TGTGCCAGCAGTGAAGCGCTCGGACAAATTAGGGCAGATACGCAGTATTTT. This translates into CASSEALGQIRADTQYF.

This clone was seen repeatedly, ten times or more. CDR3 sequence: CATFGLAGGHTQYF. CDR3 DNA: TGTGCCACCTTTGGACTAGCGGGAGGACATACGCAGTATTTT. The V call is TRBV28, the J call TRBJ2-3; 14 bases match TRBD2. Germline-derived CDR1 and CDR2 are MDHEN and SYDVKM. Losses at the gene ends were 10 bases for V and 7 bases for J; bases not matched to a gene: 7. This CDR3 is built from 14 residues.

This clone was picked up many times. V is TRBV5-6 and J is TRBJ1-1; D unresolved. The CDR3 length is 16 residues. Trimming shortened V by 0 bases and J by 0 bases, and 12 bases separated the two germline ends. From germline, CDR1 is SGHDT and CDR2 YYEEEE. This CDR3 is CASSLVVTALNTEAFF. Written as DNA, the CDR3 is TGTGCCAGCAGCTTGGTAGTCACAGCATTGAACACTGAAGCTTTCTTT.

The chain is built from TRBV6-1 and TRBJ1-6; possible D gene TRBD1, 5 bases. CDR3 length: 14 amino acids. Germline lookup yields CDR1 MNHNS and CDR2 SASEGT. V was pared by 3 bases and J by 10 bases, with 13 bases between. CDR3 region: CASSEGVSYSPLHF. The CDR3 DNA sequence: TGTGCCAGCAGTGAGGGGGTGTCTTACTCACCCCTCCACTTT.

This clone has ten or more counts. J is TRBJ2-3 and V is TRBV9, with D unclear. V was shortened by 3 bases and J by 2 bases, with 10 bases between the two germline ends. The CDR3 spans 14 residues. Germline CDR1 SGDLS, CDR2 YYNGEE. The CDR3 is CASSELGVTDTQYF. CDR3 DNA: TGTGCCAGCAGCGAACTTGGTGTCACAGATACGCAGTATTTT.

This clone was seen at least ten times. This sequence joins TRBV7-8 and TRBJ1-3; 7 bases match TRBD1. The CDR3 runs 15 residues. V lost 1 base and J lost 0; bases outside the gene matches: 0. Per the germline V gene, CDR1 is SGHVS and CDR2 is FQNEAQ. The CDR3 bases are TGTGCCAGCAGCTTAGGGGACAGCTCTGGAAACACCATATATTTT. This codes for CASSLGDSSGNTIYF.

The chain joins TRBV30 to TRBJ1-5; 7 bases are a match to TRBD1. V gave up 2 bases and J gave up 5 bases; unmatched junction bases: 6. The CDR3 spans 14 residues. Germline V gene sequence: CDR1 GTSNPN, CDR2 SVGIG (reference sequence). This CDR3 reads CAWSPRQGHQPQHF. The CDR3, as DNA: TGTGCCTGGAGTCCCAGACAGGGTCATCAGCCCCAGCATTTT. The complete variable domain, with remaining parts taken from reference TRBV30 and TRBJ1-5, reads SQTIHQWPATLVQPVGSPLSLECTVEGTSNPNLYWYRQAAGRGLQLLFYSVGIGQISSEVPQNLSASRPQDRQFILSSKKLLLSDSGFYLCAWSPRQGHQPQHFGDGTRLSIL.

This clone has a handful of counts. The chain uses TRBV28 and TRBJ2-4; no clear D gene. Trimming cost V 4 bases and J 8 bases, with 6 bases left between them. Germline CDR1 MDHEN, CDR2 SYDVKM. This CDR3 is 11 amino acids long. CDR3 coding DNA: TGTGCCAGCAGTTACAGTCACATTCAGTACTTC. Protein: CASSYSHIQYF.

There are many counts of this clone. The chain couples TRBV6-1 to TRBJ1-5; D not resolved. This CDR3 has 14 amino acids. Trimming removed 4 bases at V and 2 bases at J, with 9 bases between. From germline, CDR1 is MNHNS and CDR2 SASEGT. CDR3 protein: CASSVSMGNQPQHF. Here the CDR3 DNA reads TGTGCCAGCAGTGTAAGTATGGGCAATCAGCCCCAGCATTTT.

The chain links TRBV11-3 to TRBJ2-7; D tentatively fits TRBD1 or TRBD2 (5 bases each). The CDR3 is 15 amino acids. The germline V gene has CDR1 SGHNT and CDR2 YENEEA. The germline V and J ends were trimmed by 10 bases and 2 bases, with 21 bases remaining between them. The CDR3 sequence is CATVHNRGDPYEQYF. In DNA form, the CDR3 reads TGTGCCACCGTACATAACCGGGGCGACCCCTACGAGCAGTACTTC.

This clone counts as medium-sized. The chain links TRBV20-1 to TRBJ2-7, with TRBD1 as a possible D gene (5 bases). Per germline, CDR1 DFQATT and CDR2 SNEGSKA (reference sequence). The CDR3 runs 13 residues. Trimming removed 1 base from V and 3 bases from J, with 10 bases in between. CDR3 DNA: TGCAGTGCTAGAGCGGAAGACAGCTACGAGCAGTACGTC. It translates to CSARAEDSYEQYV.